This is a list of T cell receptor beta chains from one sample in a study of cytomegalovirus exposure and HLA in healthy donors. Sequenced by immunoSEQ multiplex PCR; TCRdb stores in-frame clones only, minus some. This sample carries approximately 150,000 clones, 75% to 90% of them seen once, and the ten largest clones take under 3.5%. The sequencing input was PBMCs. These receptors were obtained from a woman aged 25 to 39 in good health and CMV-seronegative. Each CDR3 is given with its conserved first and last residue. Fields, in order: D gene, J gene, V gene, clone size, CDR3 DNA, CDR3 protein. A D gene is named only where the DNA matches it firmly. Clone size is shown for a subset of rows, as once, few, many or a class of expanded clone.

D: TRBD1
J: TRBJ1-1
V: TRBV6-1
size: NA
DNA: TGTGCCAGTACAGTGACAGGGGGGGGTGAAGCTTTCTTT
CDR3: CASTVTGGGEAFF

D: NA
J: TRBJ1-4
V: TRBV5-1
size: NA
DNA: TGCGCCAGCAGCCATCCAACAGCTGAAAAACTGTTTTTT
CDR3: CASSHPTAEKLFF

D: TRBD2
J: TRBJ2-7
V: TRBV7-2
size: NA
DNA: TGTGCCAGCAGCCCTAGGGGCGGAGCGGGGGCTCCCTACGAGCAGTACTTC
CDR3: CASSPRGGAGAPYEQYF

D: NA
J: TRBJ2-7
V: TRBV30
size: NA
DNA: TGTGCCTGGAGTAAGGGACAAGCCCACGAGCAGTACTTC
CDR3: CAWSKGQAHEQYF

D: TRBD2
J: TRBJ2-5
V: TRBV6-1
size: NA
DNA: TGTGCCAGCAGCGAATGGGCGGAGCGGGAGATTGGAGAGACCCAGTACTTC
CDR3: CASSEWAEREIGETQYF

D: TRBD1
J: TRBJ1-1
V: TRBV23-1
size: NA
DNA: TGCGCCAGCACCCGTGGGACAGTGAACACTGAAGCTTTCTTT
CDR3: CASTRGTVNTEAFF

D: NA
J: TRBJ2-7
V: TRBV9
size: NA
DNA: TGTGCCAGCAGCGTAGACCCAGGGGATAACGAGCAGTACTTC
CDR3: CASSVDPGDNEQYF

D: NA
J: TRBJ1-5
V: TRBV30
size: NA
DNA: TGTGCCTGGAGGGGCAGCGGCAGTGGGCCCCAGCATTTT
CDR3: CAWRGSGSGPQHF

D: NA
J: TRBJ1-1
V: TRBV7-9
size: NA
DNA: TGTTCCAGCAAACCCCGCACGCTCGGGGAAGCAAACACTGAAGCTTTCTTT
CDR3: CSSKPRTLGEANTEAFF

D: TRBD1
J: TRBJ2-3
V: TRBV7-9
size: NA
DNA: TGTGCCAGCAGCTTAGTTGGACAGGCCACTAGCACAGATACGCAGTATTTT
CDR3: CASSLVGQATSTDTQYF

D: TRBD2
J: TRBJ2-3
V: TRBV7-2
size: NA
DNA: TGTGCCAGCACCCGTCTAGCGGGAGGGGTAGATACGCAGTATTTT
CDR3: CASTRLAGGVDTQYF

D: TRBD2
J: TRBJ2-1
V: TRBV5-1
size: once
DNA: TGCGCCAGCACGAGACTAGCGGGTTTTTCCTACAATGAGCAGTTCTTC
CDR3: CASTRLAGFSYNEQFF

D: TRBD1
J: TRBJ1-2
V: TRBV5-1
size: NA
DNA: TGCGCCAGCAGCTTGGCCTGGGACAGGGGTAACTATGGCTACACCTTC
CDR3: CASSLAWDRGNYGYTF

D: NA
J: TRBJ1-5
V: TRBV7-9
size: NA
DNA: TGTGCCAGCAGCTTAGCTTATAGTCAGCCCCAGCATTTT
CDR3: CASSLAYSQPQHF

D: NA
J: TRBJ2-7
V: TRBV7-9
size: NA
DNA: TGTTCCAGCAGCTTAGCCCTTGGAGGGCGGTACGAGCAGTACTTC
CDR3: CSSSLALGGRYEQYF

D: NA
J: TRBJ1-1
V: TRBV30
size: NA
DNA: TGTGCCTGGGGGGCCTACAGGGATAACACTGAAGCTTTCTTT
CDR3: CAWGAYRDNTEAFF

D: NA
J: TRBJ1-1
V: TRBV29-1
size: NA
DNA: TGCAGCGTCCTAGAGGAGGGGATGAACACTGAAGCTTTCTTT
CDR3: CSVLEEGMNTEAFF

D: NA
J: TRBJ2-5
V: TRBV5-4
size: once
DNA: TGTGCCAGCAGCTCCCCAGGGGCGGAGACCCAGTACTTC
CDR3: CASSSPGAETQYF

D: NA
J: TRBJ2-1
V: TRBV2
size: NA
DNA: TGTGCCAGCAGGGGTACTAGGTACAATGAGCAGTTCTTC
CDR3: CASRGTRYNEQFF

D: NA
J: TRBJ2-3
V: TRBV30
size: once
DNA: TGTGCCTGGAGTTCCTTAACCGGTCGCACAGATACGCAGTATTTT
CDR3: CAWSSLTGRTDTQYF

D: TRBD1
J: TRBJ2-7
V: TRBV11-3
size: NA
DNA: TGTGCCAGCAGCTTAGGTACAGGGGGAGAGCAGTACTTC
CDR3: CASSLGTGGEQYF

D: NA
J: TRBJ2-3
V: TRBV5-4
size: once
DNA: TGTGCCAGCATCAAGGGGGGACAGAGCACAGATACGCAGTATTTT
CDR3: CASIKGGQSTDTQYF

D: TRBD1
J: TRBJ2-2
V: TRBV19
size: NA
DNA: TGTGCCAGTAGTGGACAGGGTCGGACCGGGGAGCTGTTTTTT
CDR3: CASSGQGRTGELFF

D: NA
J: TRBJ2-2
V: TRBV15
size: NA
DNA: TGTGCCACCAGCAGAGTCCCAGACACCGGGGAGCTGTTTTTT
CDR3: CATSRVPDTGELFF

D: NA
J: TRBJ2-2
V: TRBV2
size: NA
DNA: TGTGCCAGCTCTATCTCGGGTTCGAACACCGGGGAGCTGTTTTTT
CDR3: CASSISGSNTGELFF

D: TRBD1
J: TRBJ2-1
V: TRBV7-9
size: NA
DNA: TGTGCCAGCAGCAGGCAGGGGGTCGGTGAGCAGTTCTTC
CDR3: CASSRQGVGEQFF

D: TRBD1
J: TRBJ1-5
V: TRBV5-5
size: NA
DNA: TGTGCCAGCAGCCTGGGGGACAGGGACCAGCCCCAGCATTTT
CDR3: CASSLGDRDQPQHF

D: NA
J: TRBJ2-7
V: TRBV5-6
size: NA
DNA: TGTGCCAGCAGCTTGGGAACTTCTTTCGCCGAGCAGTACTTC
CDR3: CASSLGTSFAEQYF

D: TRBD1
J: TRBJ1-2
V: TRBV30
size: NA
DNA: TGTGCCTGGAGTGTAATAGTACAGGGGGCGCGGGGCTACACCTTC
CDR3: CAWSVIVQGARGYTF

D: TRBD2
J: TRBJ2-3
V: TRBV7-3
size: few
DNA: TGTGCCAGCACTAGGGCAGGGAGGGCAGATACGCAGTATTTT
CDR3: CASTRAGRADTQYF

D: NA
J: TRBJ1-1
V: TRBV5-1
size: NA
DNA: TGCGCCAGCAGCTTGGGGGAGAGCACTGAAGCTTTCTTT
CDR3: CASSLGESTEAFF

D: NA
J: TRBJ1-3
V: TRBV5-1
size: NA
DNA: TGCGCCAGCAGCCAGGGTCAGGGGAACGCTGGAAACACCATATATTTT
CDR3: CASSQGQGNAGNTIYF

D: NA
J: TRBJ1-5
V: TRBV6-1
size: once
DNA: TGTGCCAGCAGTGAAGCCTATCGCAGGGCGGGAGGGATTAGCAATCAGCCCCAGCATTTT
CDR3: CASSEAYRRAGGISNQPQHF

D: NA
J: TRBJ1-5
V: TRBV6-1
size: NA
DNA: TGTGCCAGCAGTGAAGGTTTCGGGGTTCAGCCCCAGCATTTT
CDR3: CASSEGFGVQPQHF

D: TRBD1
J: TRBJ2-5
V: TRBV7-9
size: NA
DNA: TGTGCCAGCAGCTCTAACCGAGGGACAGACCAAGAGACCCAGTACTTC
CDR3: CASSSNRGTDQETQYF

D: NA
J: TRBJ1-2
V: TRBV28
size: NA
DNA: TGTGCCAGCAGCCTCCGGGAGTTCTATGGCTACACCTTC
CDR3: CASSLREFYGYTF